Listed below are T cell receptor beta chains from one sample, sequenced in a study of chemoradiotherapy in HPV16-positive cancers. The protocol was immunoSEQ multiplex PCR, while the TCRdb copy is restricted to in-frame clones and leaves out a portion. The table records about 6,600 clones, over 70% of them present only once. Sequenced material: tumor tissue, taken from a patient who underwent chemoradiotherapy. The receptors come from a human donor with HPV-associated anogenital cancer. Each CDR3 is given with its conserved first and last residue. D genes are given only for firm matches. Clone size appears in some rows only: once, few, many, or a class for an expanded clone.

V	size	D	J	DNA	CDR3
TRBV15	once	.	TRBJ2-5	TGTGCCACCAGCAGAGATCCGACGGACCTACAGACCCAGTACTTC	CATSRDPTDLQTQYF
TRBV4-3	few	.	TRBJ2-1	TGCGCCAGCAGCCAAGAAGGAGCGGGTGAGCAGTTCTTC	CASSQEGAGEQFF
TRBV21-1	.	.	TRBJ2-5	TGTGCCAGCAGCAGGCCCCTCGGACAGCTCCAAGAGACCCAGTACTTC	CASSRPLGQLQETQYF
TRBV7-2	.	TRBD1	TRBJ1-2	TGTGCCAGCAGCTTAGCCCCCCTGACAGGGAGCTACACCTTC	CASSLAPLTGSYTF
TRBV27	.	.	TRBJ1-1	TGTGCCAGCAGTTTAAAGGGGTTGGCGTACACTGAAGCTTTCTTT	CASSLKGLAYTEAFF
TRBV10-2	few	.	TRBJ2-5	TGCGCCCCAAACTCTCAAGAGACCCAGTACTTC	CAPNSQETQYF
TRBV7-9	.	.	TRBJ1-1	TGTGCCAGCAGCTTATTCGAGGACACTGAAGCTTTCTTT	CASSLFEDTEAFF
TRBV11-2	.	TRBD1	TRBJ1-2	TGTGCCAGCAGCGGAGCAGGGGGGGGTGGCTACACCTTC	CASSGAGGGGYTF
TRBV5-1	.	.	TRBJ1-6	TGCGCCAGCAGCTTGGGTCTGGGTTCACCCCTCCACTTT	CASSLGLGSPLHF
TRBV7-2	.	.	TRBJ1-3	TGTGCCAGCAGTCCAGATGGAAACACCATATATTTT	CASSPDGNTIYF
TRBV7-2	.	.	TRBJ2-1	TGTGCCAGCAGCTTAACTTACAATGAGCAGTTCTTC	CASSLTYNEQFF
TRBV5-1	once	.	TRBJ2-1	TGCGCCAGCAGCTACGACAGAGGTCGGCAGTTCTTC	CASSYDRGRQFF
TRBV28	.	.	TRBJ2-2	TGTGCCAGCAGTTTACGAAGTCCGAACACCGGGGAGCTGTTTTTT	CASSLRSPNTGELFF
TRBV2	.	.	TRBJ1-1	TGTGCCAGCAGGGGAGGGACAAATTTCATGAACACTGAAGCTTTCTTT	CASRGGTNFMNTEAFF
TRBV6-6	.	TRBD1	TRBJ2-7	TGTGCCAGCAGTTACGGGACAGGGGTATACGAGCAGTACTTC	CASSYGTGVYEQYF
TRBV7-2	.	.	TRBJ2-3	TGTGCCAGCAGCCCAGGACTGCCTAGCACAGATACGCAGTATTTT	CASSPGLPSTDTQYF
TRBV12-5	.	TRBD1	TRBJ2-2	TGTGCTAGTGGTAGGGACAGGAACACCGGGGAGCTGTTTTTT	CASGRDRNTGELFF
TRBV7-9	.	.	TRBJ1-4	TGTGCCAGCAGCGCCAAAGAGACAGGCAAAAATGAAAAACTGTTTTTT	CASSAKETGKNEKLFF
TRBV10-1	.	TRBD2	TRBJ2-1	TGCGCCAGCAGTCCGGGACTAGCGGGGTATGAGCAGTTCTTC	CASSPGLAGYEQFF
TRBV28	.	TRBD2	TRBJ2-6	TGTGCCAGCGGACGGAGGGCTAGCGGGAGGCCCAGACACTCTGGGGCCAACGTCCTGACTTTC	CASGRRASGRPRHSGANVLTF
TRBV6-1	.	.	TRBJ2-2	TGTGCCAGCAGAACAGGCACCGGGGAGCTGTTTTTT	CASRTGTGELFF
TRBV27	.	.	TRBJ2-1	TGTGCCAGCAGCCATCCCCACGTGAGGGTAGGGAATGAGCAGTTCTTC	CASSHPHVRVGNEQFF
TRBV6-5	.	.	TRBJ2-7	TGTGCCAGCAGGCTCCAGGGTTCCTACGAGCAGTACTTC	CASRLQGSYEQYF
TRBV6-5	.	.	TRBJ1-4	TGTGCCAGCCGTTCGGGGTATGAGGAAAAACTGTTTTTT	CASRSGYEEKLFF
TRBV6-6	.	.	TRBJ1-2	TGTGCCAGCAGCCACGGACAGAGGGGTGGCGGCTACACCTTC	CASSHGQRGGGYTF
TRBV6-5	.	.	TRBJ1-1	TGTGCCAGCAGCCTGGGACGGACCGGCACTGAAGCTTTCTTT	CASSLGRTGTEAFF
TRBV19	.	TRBD1	TRBJ2-7	TGTGCCAGTAGTAGATCCGGGACAGGAGACTACGAGCAGTACTTC	CASSRSGTGDYEQYF
TRBV11-2	.	.	TRBJ2-1	TGTGCCAGCAGCTTAGGTCCAGGCTCCAATGAGCAGTTCTTC	CASSLGPGSNEQFF
TRBV7-2	.	.	TRBJ1-1	TGTGCCAGCAGCGCACACAGGGTTACTGAAGCTTTCTTT	CASSAHRVTEAFF
TRBV19	.	TRBD1	TRBJ2-7	TGTGCCAGTAGTATCCTTGGACAGGGAAGCGAGCAGTACTTC	CASSILGQGSEQYF
TRBV7-6	.	.	TRBJ2-1	TGTGCCAGCAGCCCTGTACGAGGCGGGGGCCACAATGAGCAGTTCTTC	CASSPVRGGGHNEQFF
TRBV10-3	.	.	TRBJ1-1	TGTGCCATCAGTGAGTCGTCTAAGGGGAGGGATCGGGCTTTCTTT	CAISESSKGRDRAFF
TRBV30	.	.	TRBJ2-7	TGTGCCTGGAGCCTAGGGGGCGAGCAGTACTTC	CAWSLGGEQYF
TRBV7-2	.	TRBD2	TRBJ2-3	TGTGCCAGCAGCCCGGGACTAGCGACAGATACGCAGTATTTT	CASSPGLATDTQYF